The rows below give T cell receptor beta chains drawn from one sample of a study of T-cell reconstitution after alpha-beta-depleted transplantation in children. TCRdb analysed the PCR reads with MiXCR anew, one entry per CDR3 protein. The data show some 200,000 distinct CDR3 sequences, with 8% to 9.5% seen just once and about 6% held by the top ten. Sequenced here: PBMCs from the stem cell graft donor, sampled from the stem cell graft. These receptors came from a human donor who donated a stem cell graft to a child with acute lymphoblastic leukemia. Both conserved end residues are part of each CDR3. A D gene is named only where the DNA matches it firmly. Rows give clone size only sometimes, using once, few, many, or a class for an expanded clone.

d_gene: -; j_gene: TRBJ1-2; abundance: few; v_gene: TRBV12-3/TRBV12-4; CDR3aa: CASRAAEYYGYTF; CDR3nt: TGTGCCAGCAGAGCGGCGGAGTACTATGGCTACACCTTC
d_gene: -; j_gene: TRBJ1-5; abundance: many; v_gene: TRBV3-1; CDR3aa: CASSQAMGRYSNQPQHF; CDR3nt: TGTGCCAGCAGCCAAGCTATGGGGCGTTATAGCAATCAGCCCCAGCATTTT
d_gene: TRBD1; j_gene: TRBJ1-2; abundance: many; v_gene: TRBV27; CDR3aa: CASRQGDYGYTF; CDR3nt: TGTGCCAGCAGACAGGGGGACTATGGCTACACCTTC
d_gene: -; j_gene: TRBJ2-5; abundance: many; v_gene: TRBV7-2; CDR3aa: CASSPDGLETQYF; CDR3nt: TGTGCCAGCAGCCCGGACGGTCTCGAGACCCAGTACTTC
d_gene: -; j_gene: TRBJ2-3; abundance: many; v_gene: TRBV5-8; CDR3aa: CASSSANGAFTDTQYF; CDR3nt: TGTGCCAGCAGCTCCGCAAACGGGGCCTTCACAGATACGCAGTATTTT
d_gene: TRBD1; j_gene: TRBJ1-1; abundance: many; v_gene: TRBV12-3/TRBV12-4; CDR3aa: CASSPITGGTEAFF; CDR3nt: TGTGCCAGCAGTCCAATTACAGGGGGCACTGAAGCTTTCTTT
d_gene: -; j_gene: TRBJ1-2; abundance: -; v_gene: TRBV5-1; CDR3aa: CASSEGPGAYGYTF; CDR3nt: TGCGCCAGCAGCGAGGGACCAGGTGCCTATGGCTACACCTTC
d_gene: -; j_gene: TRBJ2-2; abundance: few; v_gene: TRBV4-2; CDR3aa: CASSRRLAIGTGELFF; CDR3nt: TGTGCCAGCAGCCGCCGTCTAGCGATCGGCACCGGGGAGCTGTTTTTT
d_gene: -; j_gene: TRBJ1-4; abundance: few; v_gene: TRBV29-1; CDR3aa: CSVEDPEPGHNEKLFF; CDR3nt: TGCAGCGTTGAAGATCCTGAGCCAGGTCATAATGAAAAACTGTTTTTT
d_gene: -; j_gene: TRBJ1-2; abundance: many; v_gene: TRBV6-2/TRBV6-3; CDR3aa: CASSGAGGDGYTF; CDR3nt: TGTGCCAGCAGTGGGGCAGGCGGCGATGGCTACACCTTC
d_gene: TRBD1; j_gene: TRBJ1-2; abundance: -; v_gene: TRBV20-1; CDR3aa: CSARGQGGVGTGYTF; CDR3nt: TGCAGTGCTCGGGGACAGGGTGGGGTGGGAACTGGCTACACCTTC
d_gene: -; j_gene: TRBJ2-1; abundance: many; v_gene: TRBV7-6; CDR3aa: CASSLGSNEQFF; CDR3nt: TGTGCCAGCAGCTTGGGCAGCAATGAGCAGTTCTTC
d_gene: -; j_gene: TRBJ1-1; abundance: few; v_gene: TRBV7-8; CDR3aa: CASSAPGRTPEAFF; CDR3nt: TGTGCCAGCAGCGCCCCAGGGAGGACCCCTGAAGCTTTCTTT
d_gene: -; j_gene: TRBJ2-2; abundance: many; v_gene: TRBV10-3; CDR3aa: CAVNHGETGELFF; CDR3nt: TGTGCCGTGAATCACGGGGAGACCGGGGAGCTGTTTTTT
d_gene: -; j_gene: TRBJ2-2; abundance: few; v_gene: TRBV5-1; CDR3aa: CASSRDRPTGELFF; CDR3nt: TGCGCCAGCAGCCGGGACCGACCCACCGGGGAGCTGTTTTTT
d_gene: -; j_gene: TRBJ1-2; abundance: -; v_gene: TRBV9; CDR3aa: CASSVALSANYGYTF; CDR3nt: TGTGCCAGCAGCGTAGCCCTATCCGCTAACTATGGCTACACCTTC
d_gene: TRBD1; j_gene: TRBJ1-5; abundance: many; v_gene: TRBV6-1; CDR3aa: CASMSLFDRGFSNQPQHF; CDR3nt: TGTGCCAGCATGTCCTTATTTGACAGGGGGTTTAGCAATCAGCCCCAGCATTTT
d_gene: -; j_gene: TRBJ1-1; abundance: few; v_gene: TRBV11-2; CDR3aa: CASSLLRGNTEAFF; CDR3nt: TGTGCCAGCAGCCTACTAAGAGGGAACACTGAAGCTTTCTTT
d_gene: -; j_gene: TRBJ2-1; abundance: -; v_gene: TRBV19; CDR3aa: CASSPQERATYNEQFF; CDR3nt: TGTGCCAGTAGTCCCCAGGAGAGGGCGACCTACAATGAGCAGTTCTTC
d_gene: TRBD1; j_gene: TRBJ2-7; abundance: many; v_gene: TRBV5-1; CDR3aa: CASSPRTGDYEQYF; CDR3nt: TGCGCCAGCAGCCCTCGGACAGGGGACTACGAGCAGTACTTC
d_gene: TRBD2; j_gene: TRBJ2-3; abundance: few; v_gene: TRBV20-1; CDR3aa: CSATSLADSSDTQYF; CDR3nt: TGCAGTGCTACCTCGCTAGCGGATTCCTCAGATACGCAGTATTTT
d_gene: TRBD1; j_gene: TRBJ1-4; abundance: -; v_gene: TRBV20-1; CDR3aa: CSARGDSSTNEKLFF; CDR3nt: TGCAGTGCTAGAGGGGACAGTTCAACTAATGAAAAACTGTTTTTT
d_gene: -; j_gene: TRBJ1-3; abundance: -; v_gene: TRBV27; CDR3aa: CASSPLAGSGNTIYF; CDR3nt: TGTGCCAGCAGTCCCCTGGCTGGCTCTGGAAACACCATATATTTT
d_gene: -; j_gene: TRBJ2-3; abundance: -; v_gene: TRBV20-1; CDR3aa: CSADGPGADTQYF; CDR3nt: TGCAGTGCGGACGGGCCGGGTGCAGATACGCAGTATTTT
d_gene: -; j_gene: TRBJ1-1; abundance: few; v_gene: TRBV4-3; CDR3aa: CASSQEPRTEAFF; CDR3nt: TGCGCCAGCAGCCAAGAGCCCCGGACTGAAGCTTTCTTT
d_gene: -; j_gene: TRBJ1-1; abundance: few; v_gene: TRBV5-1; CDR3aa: CASSSAQGSGTEAFF; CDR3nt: TGCGCCAGCAGCTCGGCACAGGGATCAGGCACTGAAGCTTTCTTT
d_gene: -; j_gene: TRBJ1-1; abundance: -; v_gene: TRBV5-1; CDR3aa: CASSLSAWENTEAFF; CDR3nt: TGCGCCAGCAGCTTGTCAGCCTGGGAGAACACTGAAGCTTTCTTT
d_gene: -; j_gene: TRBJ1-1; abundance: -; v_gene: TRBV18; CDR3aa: CASSPGKVNTEVFF; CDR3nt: TGTGCCAGCTCACCGGGCAAGGTGAACACTGAAGTTTTCTTT
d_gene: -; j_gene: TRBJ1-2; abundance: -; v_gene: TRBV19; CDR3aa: CASSIVAGGYTF; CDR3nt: TGTGCCAGTAGTATAGTGGCAGGCGGCTACACCTTC
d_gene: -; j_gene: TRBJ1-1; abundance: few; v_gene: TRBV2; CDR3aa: CASRPDRNTEAFF; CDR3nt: TGTGCCAGCAGACCGGACAGGAACACTGAAGCTTTCTTT
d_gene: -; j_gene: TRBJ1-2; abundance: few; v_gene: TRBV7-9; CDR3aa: CASSARAVSEYGYTF; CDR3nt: TGTGCCAGCAGCGCCCGGGCCGTCTCCGAATATGGCTACACCTTC
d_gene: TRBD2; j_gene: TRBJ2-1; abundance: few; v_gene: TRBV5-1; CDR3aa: CASRPPGLAGNEQFF; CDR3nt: TGCGCCAGCAGGCCACCGGGACTAGCCGGGAATGAGCAGTTCTTC
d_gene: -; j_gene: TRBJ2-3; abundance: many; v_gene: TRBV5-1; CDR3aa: CASSLELGGANTDTQYF; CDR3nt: TGCGCCAGCAGCTTGGAGTTGGGGGGGGCGAACACAGATACGCAGTATTTT
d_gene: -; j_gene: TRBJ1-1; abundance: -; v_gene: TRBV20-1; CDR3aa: CSARRAFLTEAFF; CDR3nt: TGCAGTGCTAGAAGGGCCTTTCTCACTGAAGCTTTCTTT
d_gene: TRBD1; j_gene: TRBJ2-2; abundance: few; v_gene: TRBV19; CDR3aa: CASSLSPGQGAVTGELFF; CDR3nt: TGTGCCAGTAGTCTGAGCCCGGGACAGGGGGCGGTCACCGGGGAGCTGTTTTTT
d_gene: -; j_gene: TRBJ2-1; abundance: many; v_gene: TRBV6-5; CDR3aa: CASSPGFGEQFF; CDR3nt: TGTGCCAGCAGCCCGGGTTTTGGTGAGCAGTTCTTC
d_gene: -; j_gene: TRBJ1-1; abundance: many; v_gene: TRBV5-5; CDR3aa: CASSFLLDTEAFF; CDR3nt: TGTGCCAGCAGCTTCTTACTAGACACTGAAGCTTTCTTT
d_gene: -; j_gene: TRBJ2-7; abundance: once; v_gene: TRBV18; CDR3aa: CASSPPKNRKSGEQYF; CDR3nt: TGTGCCAGCTCACCACCGAAGAACAGGAAATCAGGGGAGCAGTACTTC
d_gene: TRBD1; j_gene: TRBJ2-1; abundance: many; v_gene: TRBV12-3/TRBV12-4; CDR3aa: CASSQGVVGGNEQFF; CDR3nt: TGTGCCAGCAGTCAGGGGGTAGTAGGAGGCAATGAGCAGTTCTTC
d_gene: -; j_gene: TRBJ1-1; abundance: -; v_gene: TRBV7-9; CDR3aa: CASSLPPGRDTEAFF; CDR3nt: TGTGCCAGCAGCTTACCACCAGGAAGGGACACTGAAGCTTTCTTT
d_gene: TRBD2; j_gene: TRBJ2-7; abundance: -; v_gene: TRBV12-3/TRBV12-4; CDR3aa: CASSLAGGDGYEQYF; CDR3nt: TGTGCCAGCAGTTTAGCTGGGGGGGACGGCTACGAGCAGTACTTC
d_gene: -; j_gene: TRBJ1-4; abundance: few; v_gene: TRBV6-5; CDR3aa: CASSSQSGRVSEKLFF; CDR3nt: TGTGCCAGCAGTTCCCAAAGCGGCAGGGTATCGGAAAAACTGTTTTTT
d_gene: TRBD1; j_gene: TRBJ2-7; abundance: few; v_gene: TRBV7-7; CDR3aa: CASSLGQGAIYEQYF; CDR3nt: TGTGCCAGCAGCTTAGGGCAGGGGGCTATCTACGAGCAGTACTTC
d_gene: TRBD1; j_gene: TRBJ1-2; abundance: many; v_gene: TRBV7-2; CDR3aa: CASSLQGDNYGYTF; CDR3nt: TGTGCCAGCAGCTTACAGGGGGATAACTATGGCTACACCTTC
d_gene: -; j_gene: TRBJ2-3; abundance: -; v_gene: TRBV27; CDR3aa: CASSFRGRSDTQYF; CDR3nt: TGTGCCAGCAGTTTTAGAGGTCGGTCAGATACGCAGTATTTT
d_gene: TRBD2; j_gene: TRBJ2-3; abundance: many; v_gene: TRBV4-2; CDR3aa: CASSPLIAGITDTQYF; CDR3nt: TGTGCCAGCAGCCCCCTTATAGCGGGGATCACAGATACGCAGTATTTT
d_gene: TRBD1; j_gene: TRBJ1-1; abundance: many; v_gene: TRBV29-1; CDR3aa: CSVEDRVSGGTEAFF; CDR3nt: TGCAGCGTTGAGGACAGGGTCTCGGGTGGCACTGAAGCTTTCTTT
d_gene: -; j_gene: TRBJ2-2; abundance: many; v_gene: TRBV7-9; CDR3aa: CASGRGNKAGELFF; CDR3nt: TGTGCCAGCGGCAGGGGTAATAAGGCCGGGGAGCTGTTTTTT
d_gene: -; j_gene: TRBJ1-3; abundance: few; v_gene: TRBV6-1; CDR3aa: CASSESRGSGNTIYF; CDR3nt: TGTGCCAGCAGTGAATCCAGAGGAAGTGGAAACACCATATATTTT
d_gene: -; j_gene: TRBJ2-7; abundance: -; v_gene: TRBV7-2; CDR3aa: CASSPQRSSYEQYF; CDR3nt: TGTGCCAGCAGCCCCCAGCGGAGCTCCTACGAGCAGTACTTC
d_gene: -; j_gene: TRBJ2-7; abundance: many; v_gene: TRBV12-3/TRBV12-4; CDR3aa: CASSLLSSYEQYF; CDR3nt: TGTGCCAGCAGTCTTCTGTCGTCTTACGAGCAGTACTTC